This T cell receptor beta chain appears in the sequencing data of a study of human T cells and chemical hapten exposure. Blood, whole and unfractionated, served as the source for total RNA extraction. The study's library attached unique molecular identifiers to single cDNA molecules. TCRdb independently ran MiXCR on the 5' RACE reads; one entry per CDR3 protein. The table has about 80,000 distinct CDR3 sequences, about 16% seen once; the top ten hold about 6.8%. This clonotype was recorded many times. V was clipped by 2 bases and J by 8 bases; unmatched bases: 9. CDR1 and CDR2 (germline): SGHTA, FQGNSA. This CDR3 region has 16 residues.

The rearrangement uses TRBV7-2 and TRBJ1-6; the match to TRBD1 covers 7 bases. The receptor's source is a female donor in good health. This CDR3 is CASSLTGGQEHSPLHF. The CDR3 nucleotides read TGTGCCAGCAGCTTAACGGGAGGACAGGAACATTCACCCCTCCACTTT.